This T cell receptor beta chain was retrieved from a study of hypomethylating agent response in myelodysplastic syndrome. Whole-study context: Roughly five patients were non-responders, while roughly 6 showed complete response or hematologic improvement. Non-responders met neither complete response nor hematologic improvement criteria, which defined response. Overall study results and limits: Analysis covered a small cohort of just 10 or so patients. After hypomethylating agent treatment, diversity and clonality showed no significant change, overall or by response.

This clone was picked up one time. What it binds is unknown. TCRdb's copy holds only in-frame clones and misses some; the assay was immunoSEQ multiplex PCR. The profile shows approximately 2,800 clones, roughly 84% of them singletons. The trim removed 6 bases at V and 6 bases at J, leaving 7 bases unmatched. The CDR3 consists of 15 residues. Germline values: CDR1 MNHEY, CDR2 SMNVEV (reference sequence). V usage is TRBV27 and J usage is TRBJ2-3; 12 bases align to TRBD2. The sequencing here drew on bone marrow, taken before or after starting hypomethylating agent treatment for myelodysplastic syndrome (not recorded which). The sequence was collected from a human donor with myelodysplastic syndrome. In nucleotides, the CDR3 is TGTGCCAGCAGCCTGACTAGCGGGAGTCGCGATACGCAGTATTTT. Its protein is CASSLTSGSRDTQYF.